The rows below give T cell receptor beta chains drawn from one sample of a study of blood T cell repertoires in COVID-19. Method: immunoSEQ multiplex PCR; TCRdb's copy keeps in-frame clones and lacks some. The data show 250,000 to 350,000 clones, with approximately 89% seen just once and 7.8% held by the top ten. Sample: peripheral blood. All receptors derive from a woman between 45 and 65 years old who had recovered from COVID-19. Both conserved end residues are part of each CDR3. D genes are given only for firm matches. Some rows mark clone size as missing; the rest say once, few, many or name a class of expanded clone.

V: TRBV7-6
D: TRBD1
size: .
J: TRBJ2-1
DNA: TGTGCCAGCAGCTCAACGGACAGGGATGAGCAGTTCTTC
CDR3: CASSSTDRDEQFF

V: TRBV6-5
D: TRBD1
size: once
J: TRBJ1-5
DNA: TGTGCCAGCAGACGGACAGGGGAAAATCAGCCCCAGCATTTT
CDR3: CASRRTGENQPQHF

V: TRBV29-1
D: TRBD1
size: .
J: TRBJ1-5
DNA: TGCAGCGTTGGTTCGCAGGGGGCATATCAGCCCCAGCATTTT
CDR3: CSVGSQGAYQPQHF

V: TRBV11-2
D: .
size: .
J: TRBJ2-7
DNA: TGTGCCAGCAGCTTAGGCGCAGGGGATGAGCAGTACTTC
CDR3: CASSLGAGDEQYF

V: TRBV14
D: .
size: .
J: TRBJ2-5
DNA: TGTGCCAGCAGCCAAGTAATAGTAGCCCACCAAGAGACCCAGTACTTC
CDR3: CASSQVIVAHQETQYF

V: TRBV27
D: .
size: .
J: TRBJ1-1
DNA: TGTGCCAGCAGCCCTATCGCCGGGAATGAAGCTTTCTTT
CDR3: CASSPIAGNEAFF

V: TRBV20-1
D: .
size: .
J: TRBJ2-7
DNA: TGCAGTACCCACGGCGGGCTTGAGCAGTACTTC
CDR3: CSTHGGLEQYF

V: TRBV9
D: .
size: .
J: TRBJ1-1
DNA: TGTGCCAGCAGCGTATTCCCTCAGGGGTCTGAAGCTTTCTTT
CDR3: CASSVFPQGSEAFF

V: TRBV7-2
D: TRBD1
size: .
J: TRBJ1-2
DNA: TGTGCCAGCAGCCCGGGGGGGCGACAGGGCGGCTACACCTTC
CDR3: CASSPGGRQGGYTF

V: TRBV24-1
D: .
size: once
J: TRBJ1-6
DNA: TGTGCCACCAGTGATGGCCGGGGACCCCTCCACTTT
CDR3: CATSDGRGPLHF

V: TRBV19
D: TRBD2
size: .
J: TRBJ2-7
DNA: TGTGCCAGTAGTCGAATTAGCGGGAATGGGTACGAGCAGTACTTC
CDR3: CASSRISGNGYEQYF

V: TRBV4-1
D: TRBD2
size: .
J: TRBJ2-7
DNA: TGCGCCAGCAGCCTGGAGACCGGGACTAAACACTACGAGCAGTACTTC
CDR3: CASSLETGTKHYEQYF

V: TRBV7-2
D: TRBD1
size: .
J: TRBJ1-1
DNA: TGTGCCAGCAGATTAGGGACAGCTGAAGCTTTCTTT
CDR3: CASRLGTAEAFF

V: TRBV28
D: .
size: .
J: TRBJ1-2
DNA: TGTGCCAGCAGTTTCGGAGGGAACAACTATGGCTACACCTTC
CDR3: CASSFGGNNYGYTF

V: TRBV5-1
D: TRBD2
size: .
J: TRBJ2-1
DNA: TGCGCCAGCAGCGGGACCAACCGGGAGGATGAGCAGTTCTTC
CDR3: CASSGTNREDEQFF

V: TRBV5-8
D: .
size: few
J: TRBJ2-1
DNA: TGTGCCAGCAGCTTGAACGTAGGAGCCTACAATGAGCAGTTCTTC
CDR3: CASSLNVGAYNEQFF

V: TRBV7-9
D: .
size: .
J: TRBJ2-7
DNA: TGTGCCAGCAGCCCACTCGCTATCTCGCACGAGCAGTACTTC
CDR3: CASSPLAISHEQYF

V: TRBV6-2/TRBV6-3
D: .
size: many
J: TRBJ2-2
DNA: TGTGCCAGCAGTGTCCCCGGGGGTTGGGGCACCGGGGAGCTGTTTTTT
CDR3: CASSVPGGWGTGELFF

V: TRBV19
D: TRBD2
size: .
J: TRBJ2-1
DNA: TGTGCCAGTAGTATGGTTAGCGGGAGGCGTGAGCAGTTCTTC
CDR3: CASSMVSGRREQFF

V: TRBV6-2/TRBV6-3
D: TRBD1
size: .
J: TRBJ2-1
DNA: TGTGCCAGCACCCCCACAGGGACAGGACAATACAATGAGCAGTTCTTC
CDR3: CASTPTGTGQYNEQFF

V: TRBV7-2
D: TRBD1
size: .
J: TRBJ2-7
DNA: TGTGCCAGCAGCCAGAGACAGGGCCCCCCCTACGAGCAGTACTTC
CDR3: CASSQRQGPPYEQYF

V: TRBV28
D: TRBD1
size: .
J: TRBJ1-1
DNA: TGTGCCAGCAGTTTGTTCGGGACAGGGCGGACTGAAGCTTTCTTT
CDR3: CASSLFGTGRTEAFF

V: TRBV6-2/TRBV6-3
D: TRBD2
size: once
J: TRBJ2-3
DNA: TGTGCCAGCAGTTATTATAGTGGGCCTAGCGGGAGCACAGATACGCAGTATTTT
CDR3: CASSYYSGPSGSTDTQYF

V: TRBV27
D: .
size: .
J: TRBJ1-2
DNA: TGTGCCAGCAGCAACAGGGCGGGCTATGGCTACACCTTC
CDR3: CASSNRAGYGYTF

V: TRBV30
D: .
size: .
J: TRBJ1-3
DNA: TGTGCCTGGAGTGTCCTTCGGAACACCATATATTTT
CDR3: CAWSVLRNTIYF

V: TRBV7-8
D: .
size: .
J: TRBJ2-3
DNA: TGTGCCAGCAGCCCTAATAGCCCCACAGATACGCAGTATTTT
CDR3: CASSPNSPTDTQYF

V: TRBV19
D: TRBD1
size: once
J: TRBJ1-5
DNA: TGTGCCAGTAGTACAGTCAGGACAGGGACTCAGCCCCAGCATTTT
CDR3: CASSTVRTGTQPQHF

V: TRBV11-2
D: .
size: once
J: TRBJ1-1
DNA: TGTGCCAGCAGCTCATCCATCAGGGCGAACACTGAAGCTTTCTTT
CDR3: CASSSSIRANTEAFF

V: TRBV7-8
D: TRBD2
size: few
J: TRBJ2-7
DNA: TGTGCCAGCAGCACCAGACTAGCGGGGGGCTACGAGCAGTACTTC
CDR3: CASSTRLAGGYEQYF

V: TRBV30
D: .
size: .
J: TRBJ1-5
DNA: TGTGCCTTCCAACAGGCTTATAGCAATCAGCCCCAGCATTTT
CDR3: CAFQQAYSNQPQHF

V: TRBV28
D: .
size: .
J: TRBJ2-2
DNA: TGTGCCAGCCGAGGCGGGGAGCTGTTTTTT
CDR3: CASRGGELFF

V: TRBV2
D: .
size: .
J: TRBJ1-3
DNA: TGTGCCAGCAGTGAGTCGGGGGGGGCGAGACTCTCTGGAAACACCATATATTTT
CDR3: CASSESGGARLSGNTIYF

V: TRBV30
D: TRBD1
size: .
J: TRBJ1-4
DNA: TGTGCCTGGAGAGGTACCCCGGGACAGGGCTTGTTTTTT
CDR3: CAWRGTPGQGLFF

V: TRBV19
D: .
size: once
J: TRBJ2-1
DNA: TGTGCCAGTAGTCCCATACTCTACAATGAGCAGTTCTTC
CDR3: CASSPILYNEQFF

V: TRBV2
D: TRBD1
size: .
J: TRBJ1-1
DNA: TGTGCCAGCAGTATGGACAGGGGCGGCACTGAAGCTTTCTTT
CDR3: CASSMDRGGTEAFF

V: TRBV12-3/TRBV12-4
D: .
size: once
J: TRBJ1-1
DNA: TGTGCCAGCAGTTTGAGCGGACCCGAAGCTTTCTTT
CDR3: CASSLSGPEAFF

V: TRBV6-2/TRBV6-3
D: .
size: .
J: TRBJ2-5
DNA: TGTGCCAGCAGTTCCGACCAAGAGACCCAGTACTTC
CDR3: CASSSDQETQYF

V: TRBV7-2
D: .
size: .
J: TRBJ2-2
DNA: TGTGCCAGCATCACGGGAAGAAGCACCGGGGAGCTGTTTTTT
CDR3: CASITGRSTGELFF

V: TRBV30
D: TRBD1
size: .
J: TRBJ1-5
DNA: TGTGCCTGGAGCTACGGGACAGGTCGCCAGCCCCAGCATTTT
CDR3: CAWSYGTGRQPQHF

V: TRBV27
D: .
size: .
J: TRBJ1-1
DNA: TGTGCCAGCAGTTCTCCGCTAGCCACGGGGTGGCCTGAAGCTTTCTTT
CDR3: CASSSPLATGWPEAFF

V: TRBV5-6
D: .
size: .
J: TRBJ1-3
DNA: TGTGCCAGCAGCTTAACCACCGGGTCCTCCTTTTACTCTGGAAACACCATATATTTT
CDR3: CASSLTTGSSFYSGNTIYF

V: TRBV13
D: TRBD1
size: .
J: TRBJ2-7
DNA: TGTGCCAGCAGCTTAGGTACAGGGGACGAGCAGTACTTC
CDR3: CASSLGTGDEQYF

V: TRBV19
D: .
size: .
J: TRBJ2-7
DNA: TGTGCCAGTAGTCCCTCTCGCCCGGACATATCCTGGGGTTACGAGCAGTACTTC
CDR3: CASSPSRPDISWGYEQYF

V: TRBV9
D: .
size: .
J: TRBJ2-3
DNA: TGTGCCAGCAGCGTAGGAGTCTCGGGAGATAGCACAGATACGCAGTATTTT
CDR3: CASSVGVSGDSTDTQYF

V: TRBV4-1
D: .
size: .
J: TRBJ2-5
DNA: TGCGCCAGCAGCCCCCTAGGGGGTATCCAAGAGACCCAGTACTTC
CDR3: CASSPLGGIQETQYF

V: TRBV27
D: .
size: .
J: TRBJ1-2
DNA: TGTGCCAGCAGTCCCCAAGAGAACTATGGCTACACCTTC
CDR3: CASSPQENYGYTF

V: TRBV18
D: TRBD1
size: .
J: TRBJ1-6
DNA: TGTGCCAGCTCACGAGACAGGGAATTATCACCCCTCCACTTT
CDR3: CASSRDRELSPLHF

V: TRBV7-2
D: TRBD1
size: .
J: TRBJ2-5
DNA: TGTGCCAGCAGCTTCCCAGACAGGGTCGAGACCCAGTACTTC
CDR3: CASSFPDRVETQYF

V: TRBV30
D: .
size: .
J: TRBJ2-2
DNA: TGTGCCTGGACCAGGCTGAACACCGGGGAGCTGTTTTTT
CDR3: CAWTRLNTGELFF

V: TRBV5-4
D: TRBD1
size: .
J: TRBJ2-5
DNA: TGTGCCAGCAGCTCACCTACAGGGGGAGAGACCCAGTACTTC
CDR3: CASSSPTGGETQYF

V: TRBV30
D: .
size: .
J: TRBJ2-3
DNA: TGTGCCTGGAGTGTACGTTCGGGAAATACGCAGTATTTT
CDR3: CAWSVRSGNTQYF